Described below is a single TCR beta chain sequence and its context. Its target is unknown. The source of the sample is a study of OX40 agonist ivuxolimab in advanced cancers. Points from the study as a whole: Antigen specificity remained undetermined for the expanded peripheral T cells. Some nonresponders additionally presented with little normalized T-cell clonal expansion.

TCRdb's copy holds only in-frame clones and misses some; the assay was immunoSEQ multiplex PCR. The sample has tens of thousands of clones; 84% are singletons. Germline V CDR1 and CDR2: MNHEY, SVGAGI. The CDR3 length is 15 residues. With V trimmed by 5 bases and J by 0 bases, 3 bases remained unmatched. This receptor was identified in an adult with an advanced solid tumor such as melanoma, head and neck, liver or kidney cancer. The sample consisted of CD4+ or CD8+ T cells sorted from blood, taken in a trial of the OX40 agonist ivuxolimab. The V and J genes are TRBV6-5 and TRBJ1-3; 8 nucleotides line up with TRBD1. CDR3 nucleotides: TGTGCCAGCAGTCAGGGGGCCCTCTCTGGAAACACCATATATTTT. As protein: CASSQGALSGNTIYF.